This T cell receptor beta chain appears in the sequencing data of a study of vaccination effects on CD4 cells after COVID-19. Across the whole study: All participants had two doses of either the BNT162b2 or mRNA-1273 vaccine.

Germline V CDR1 and CDR2: SGHVS, FNYEAQ. V lost 5 bases and J 2 bases, leaving 13 bases between the germline ends. CDR3 size: 15 residues. This clone showed up just once. Its antigen is currently unknown. Before any sequencing was done, the ViraFEST assay used viral peptide pools to expand antigen-specific CD4+ T cells. Cultured cells yielded isolated CD4+ T cells after less than 11 days. Every well got 1.5 million to 2.5 million PBMC, which were grown with about 10 IU/ml IL-2 and 8.5 to 10 ug/ml peptides. A half-volume exchange with IL-2 medium occurred on days 3 and 7. Findings and limits, study-wide: Cross-reactivity with common cold coronaviruses was shown by only 1 of 255 vaccine-induced clones in healthy vaccinees.

Assay used: immunoSEQ multiplex PCR; TCRdb lists only in-frame clones, some missing. The table includes approximately 82,000 clones, roughly 80% detected once. The receptor was isolated from a human donor who received a COVID-19 vaccine. The specimen was CD4+ T cells from PBMCs cultured with HCoV-229E spike peptides, collected before COVID-19 vaccination. V usage is TRBV7-6 and J usage is TRBJ1-3, with D uncertain. In DNA form, the CDR3 reads TGTGCCAGCAGCCCAGAGGATTCCGCTGGAAACACCATATATTTT. Translation: CASSPEDSAGNTIYF. The full variable domain, rest sourced from reference TRBV7-6 and TRBJ1-3, is GAGVSQSPRYKVTKRGQDVALRCDPISGHVSLYWYRQALGQGPEFLTYFNYEAQQDKSGLPNDRFSAERPEGSISTLTIQRTEQRDSAMYRCASSPEDSAGNTIYFGEGSWLTVV.